This TCR beta chain was retrieved from a study of beta chain features in type 1 diabetes. Study-level points and caveats: Within each of all four CD4+ subsets, Type 1 diabetes patients had TCRB CDR3s that were moderately but significantly shorter. In cDNA sequencing, cells with high TCR expression could be over-represented.

Expressed TCRB transcripts were sequenced because the entire RNA isolate underwent reverse transcription. Profiling relied on immunoSEQ multiplex PCR, and the TCRdb table lists in-frame clones only, not all of them. The repertoire has approximately 140,000 clones, around 7% of them found once; the top ten carry under 1.5%. Germline V CDR1 and CDR2: MDHEN, SYDVKM. This CDR3 region has 12 residues. The V end lost 6 bases, the J end lost 1 base, and 7 bases lay between the germline ends. By way of CD45RO/CCR7/CD25/CD127/CD95/CD27, the CD4+ regulatory, stem cell-like memory, central memory and naive cells were sorted. The table lists this clone with many counts. Its antigen is undetermined.

The chain is built from TRBV28 and TRBJ2-7; tentative D call: TRBD1 (6 bases). The TCR originated in a woman aged 25 to 39 in good health. What was sequenced was central memory CD4+ T cells from blood. The CDR3 sequence: CASRQGSYEQYF. As DNA, the CDR3 is TGTGCCAGCAGGCAGGGGTCCTACGAGCAGTACTTC.